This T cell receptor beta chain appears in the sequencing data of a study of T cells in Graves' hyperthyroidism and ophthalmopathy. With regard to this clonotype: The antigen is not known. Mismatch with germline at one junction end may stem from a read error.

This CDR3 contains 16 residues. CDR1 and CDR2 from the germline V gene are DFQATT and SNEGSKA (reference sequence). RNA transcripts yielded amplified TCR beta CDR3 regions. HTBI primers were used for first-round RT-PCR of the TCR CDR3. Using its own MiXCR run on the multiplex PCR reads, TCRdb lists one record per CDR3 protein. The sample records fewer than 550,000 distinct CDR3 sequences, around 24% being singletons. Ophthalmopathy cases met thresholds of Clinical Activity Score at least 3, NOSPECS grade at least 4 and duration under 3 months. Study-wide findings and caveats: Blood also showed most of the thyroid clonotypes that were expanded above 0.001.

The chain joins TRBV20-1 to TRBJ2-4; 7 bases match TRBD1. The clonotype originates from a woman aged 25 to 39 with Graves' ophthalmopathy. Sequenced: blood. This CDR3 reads CSARALAGGDKNSQYF. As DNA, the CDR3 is TGCAGTGCTAGAGCCTTGGCAGGGGGAGACAAAAACAGTCAGTACTTC.